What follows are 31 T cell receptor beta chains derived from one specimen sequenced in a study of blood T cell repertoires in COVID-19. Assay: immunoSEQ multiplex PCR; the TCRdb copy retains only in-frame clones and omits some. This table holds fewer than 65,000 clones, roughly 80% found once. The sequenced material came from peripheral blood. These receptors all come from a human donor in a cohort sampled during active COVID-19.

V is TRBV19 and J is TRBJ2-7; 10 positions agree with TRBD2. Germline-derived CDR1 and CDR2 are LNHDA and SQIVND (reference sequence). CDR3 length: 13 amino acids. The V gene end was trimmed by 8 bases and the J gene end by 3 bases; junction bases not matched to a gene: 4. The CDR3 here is CASGQREGYEQYF. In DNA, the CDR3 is TGTGCCAGTGGACAGCGGGAGGGCTACGAGCAGTACTTC.

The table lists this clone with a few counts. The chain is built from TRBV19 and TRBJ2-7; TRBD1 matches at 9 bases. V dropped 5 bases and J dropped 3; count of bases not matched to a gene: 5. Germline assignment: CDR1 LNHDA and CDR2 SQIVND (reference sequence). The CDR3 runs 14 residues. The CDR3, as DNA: TGTGCCAGTAGTTCCCGGGACAGGGACTACGAGCAGTACTTC. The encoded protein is CASSSRDRDYEQYF.

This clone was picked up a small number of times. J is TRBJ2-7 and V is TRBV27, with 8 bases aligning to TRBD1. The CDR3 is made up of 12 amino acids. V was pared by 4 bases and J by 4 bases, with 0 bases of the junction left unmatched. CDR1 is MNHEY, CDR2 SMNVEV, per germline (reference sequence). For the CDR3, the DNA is TGTGCCAGCAGTTACAGGGGGTACGAGCAGTACTTC. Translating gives CASSYRGYEQYF.

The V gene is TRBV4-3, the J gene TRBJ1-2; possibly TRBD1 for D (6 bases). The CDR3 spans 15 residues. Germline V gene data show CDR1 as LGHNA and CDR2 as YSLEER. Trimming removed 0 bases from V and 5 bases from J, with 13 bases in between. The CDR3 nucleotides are TGCGCCAGCAGCCAAGAGTGGCAGGGGTTATATGGCTACACCTTC. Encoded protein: CASSQEWQGLYGYTF.

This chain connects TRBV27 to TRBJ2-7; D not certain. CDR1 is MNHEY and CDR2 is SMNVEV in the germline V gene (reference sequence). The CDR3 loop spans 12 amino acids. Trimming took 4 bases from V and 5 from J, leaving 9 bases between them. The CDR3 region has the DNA TGTGCCAGCAGTTCCCCTAGTAACGAGCAGTACTTC. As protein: CASSSPSNEQYF.

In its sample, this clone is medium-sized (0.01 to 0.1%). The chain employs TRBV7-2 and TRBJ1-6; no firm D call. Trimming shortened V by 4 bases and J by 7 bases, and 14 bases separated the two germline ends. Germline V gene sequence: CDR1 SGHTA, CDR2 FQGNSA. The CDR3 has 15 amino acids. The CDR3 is CASSYSPPSNSPLHF. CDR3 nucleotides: TGTGCCAGCAGCTACTCCCCTCCTTCCAATTCACCCCTCCACTTT.

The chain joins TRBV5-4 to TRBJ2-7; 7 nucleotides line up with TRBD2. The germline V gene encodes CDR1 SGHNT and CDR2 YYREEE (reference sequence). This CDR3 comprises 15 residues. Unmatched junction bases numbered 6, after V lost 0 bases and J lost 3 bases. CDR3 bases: TGTGCCAGCAGCTTGGGGGGCGCGGGAGACTACGAGCAGTACTTC. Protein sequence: CASSLGGAGDYEQYF.

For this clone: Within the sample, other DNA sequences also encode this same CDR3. The CDR3 nucleotides are TGTGCCAGCAGCCCGGGCCCCGGGGGGCGCAGGAACGAGCAGTACTTC. This sequence encodes CASSPGPGGRRNEQYF. J is TRBJ2-7 and V is TRBV13; TRBD2 might be the D (7 bases). CDR1 PRHDT and CDR2 FYEKMQ come from the germline V gene (reference sequence). The ends were cut back, 5 bases at V and 5 bases at J, with 22 bases in the middle. CDR3 length: 16 residues.

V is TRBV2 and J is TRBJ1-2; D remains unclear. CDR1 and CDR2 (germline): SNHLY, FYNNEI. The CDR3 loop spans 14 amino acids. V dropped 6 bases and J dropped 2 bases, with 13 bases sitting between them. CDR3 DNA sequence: TGTGCCAGCAGCGAGACACCTTCAAACTATGGCTACACCTTC. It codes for CASSETPSNYGYTF. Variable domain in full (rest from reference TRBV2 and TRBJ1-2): EPEVTQTPSHQVTQMGQEVILRCVPISNHLYFYWYRQILGQKVEFLVSFYNNEISEKSEIFDDQFSVERPDGSNFTLKIRSTKLEDSAMYFCASSETPSNYGYTFGSGTRLTVV.

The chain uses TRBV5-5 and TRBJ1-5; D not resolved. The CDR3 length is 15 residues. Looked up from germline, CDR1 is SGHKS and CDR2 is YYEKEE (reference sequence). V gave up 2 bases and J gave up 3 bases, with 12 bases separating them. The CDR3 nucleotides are TGTGCCAGCAGCTTTGACTCTACCTTCAATCAGCCCCAGCATTTT. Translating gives CASSFDSTFNQPQHF.

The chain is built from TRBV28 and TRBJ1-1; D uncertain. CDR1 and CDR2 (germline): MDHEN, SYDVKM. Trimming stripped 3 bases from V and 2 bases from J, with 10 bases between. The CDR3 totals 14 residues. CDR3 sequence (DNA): TGTGCCAGCAGTTTTTCACGGTTTAACACTGAAGCTTTCTTT. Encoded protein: CASSFSRFNTEAFF.

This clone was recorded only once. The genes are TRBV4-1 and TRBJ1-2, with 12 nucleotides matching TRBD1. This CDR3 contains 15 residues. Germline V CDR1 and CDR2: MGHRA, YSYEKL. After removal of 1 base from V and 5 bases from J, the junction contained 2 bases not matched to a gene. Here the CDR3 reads CASSQVGQGAYGYTF. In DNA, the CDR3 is TGCGCCAGCAGCCAAGTGGGACAGGGGGCTTATGGCTACACCTTC.

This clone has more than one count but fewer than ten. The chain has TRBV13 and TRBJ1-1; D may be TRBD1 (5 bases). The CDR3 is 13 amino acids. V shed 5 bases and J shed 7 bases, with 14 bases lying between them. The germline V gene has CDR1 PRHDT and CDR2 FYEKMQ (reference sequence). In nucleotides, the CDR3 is TGTGCCAGCAGCCTACTCATCACAGGTGAAGCTTTCTTT. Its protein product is CASSLLITGEAFF.

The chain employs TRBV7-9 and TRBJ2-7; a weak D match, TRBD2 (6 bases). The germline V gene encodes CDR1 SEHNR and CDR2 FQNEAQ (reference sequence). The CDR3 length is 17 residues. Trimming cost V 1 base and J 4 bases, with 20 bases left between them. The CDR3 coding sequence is TGTGCCAGCAGCTTAGTAGGTTTTGGAGGGAACCCTTACGAGCAGTACTTC. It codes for CASSLVGFGGNPYEQYF.

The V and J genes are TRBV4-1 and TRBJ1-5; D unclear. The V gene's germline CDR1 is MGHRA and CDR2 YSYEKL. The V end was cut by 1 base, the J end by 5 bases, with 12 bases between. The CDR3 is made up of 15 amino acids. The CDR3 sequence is CASSQVGGGDQPQHF. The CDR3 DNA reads TGCGCCAGCAGCCAAGTCGGTGGAGGCGATCAGCCCCAGCATTTT.

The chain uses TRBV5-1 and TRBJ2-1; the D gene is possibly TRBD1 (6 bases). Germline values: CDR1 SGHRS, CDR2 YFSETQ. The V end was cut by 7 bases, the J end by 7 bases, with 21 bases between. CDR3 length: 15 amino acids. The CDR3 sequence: CASSQYTGQGNEQFF. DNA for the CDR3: TGCGCCAGCTCCCAATACACAGGGCAAGGGAATGAGCAGTTCTTC.

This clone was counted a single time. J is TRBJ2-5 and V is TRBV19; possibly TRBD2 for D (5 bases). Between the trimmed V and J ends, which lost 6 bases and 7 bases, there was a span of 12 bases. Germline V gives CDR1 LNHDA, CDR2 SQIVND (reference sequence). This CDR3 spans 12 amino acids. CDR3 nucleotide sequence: TGTGCCAGTAGATCTACGGCGGGGACCCAGTACTTC. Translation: CASRSTAGTQYF.

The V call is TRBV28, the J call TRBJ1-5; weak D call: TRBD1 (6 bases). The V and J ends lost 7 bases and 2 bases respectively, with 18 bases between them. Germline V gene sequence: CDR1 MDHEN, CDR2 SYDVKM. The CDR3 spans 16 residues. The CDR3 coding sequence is TGTGCCAGCACCCTTATCCCCCGGACAGGCAATCAGCCCCAGCATTTT. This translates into CASTLIPRTGNQPQHF.

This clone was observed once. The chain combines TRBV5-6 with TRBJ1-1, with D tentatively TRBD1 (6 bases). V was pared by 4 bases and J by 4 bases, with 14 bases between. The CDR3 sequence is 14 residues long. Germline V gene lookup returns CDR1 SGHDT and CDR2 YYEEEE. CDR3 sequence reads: CASSLWGGGTEAFF. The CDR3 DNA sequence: TGTGCCAGCAGCCTGTGGGGGGGCGGCACTGAAGCTTTCTTT.

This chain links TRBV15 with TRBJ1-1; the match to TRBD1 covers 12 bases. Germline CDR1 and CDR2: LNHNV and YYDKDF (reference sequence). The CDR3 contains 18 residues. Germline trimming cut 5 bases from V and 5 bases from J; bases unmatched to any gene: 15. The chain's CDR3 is CATSAPGTGGKGGTEAFF. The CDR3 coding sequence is TGTGCCACCAGCGCCCCCGGGACAGGGGGCAAAGGAGGGACTGAAGCTTTCTTT.

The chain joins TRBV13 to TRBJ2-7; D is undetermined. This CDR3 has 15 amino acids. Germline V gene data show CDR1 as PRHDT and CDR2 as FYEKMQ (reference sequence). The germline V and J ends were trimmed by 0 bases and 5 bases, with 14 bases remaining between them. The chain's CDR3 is CASSLGGRKLDEQYF. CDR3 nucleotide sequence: TGTGCCAGCAGCTTAGGGGGCAGAAAATTGGACGAGCAGTACTTC. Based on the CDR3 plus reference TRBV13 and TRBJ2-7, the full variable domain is AAGVIQSPRHLIKEKRETATLKCYPIPRHDTVYWYQQGPGQDPQFLISFYEKMQSDKGSIPDRFSAQQFSDYHSELNMSSLELGDSALYFCASSLGGRKLDEQYFGPGTRLTVT.

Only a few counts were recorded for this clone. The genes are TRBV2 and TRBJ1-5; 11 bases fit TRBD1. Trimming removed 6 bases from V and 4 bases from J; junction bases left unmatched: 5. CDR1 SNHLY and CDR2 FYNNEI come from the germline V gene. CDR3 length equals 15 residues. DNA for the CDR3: TGTGCCAGCAGGGCGGACAGGGGGCTAAATCAGCCCCAGCATTTT. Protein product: CASRADRGLNQPQHF.

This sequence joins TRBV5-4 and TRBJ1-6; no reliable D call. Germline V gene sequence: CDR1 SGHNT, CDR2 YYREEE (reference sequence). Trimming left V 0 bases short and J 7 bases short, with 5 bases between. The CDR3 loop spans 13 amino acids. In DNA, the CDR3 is TGTGCCAGCAGCTTGGCCGGGAATTCACCCCTCCACTTT. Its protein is CASSLAGNSPLHF.

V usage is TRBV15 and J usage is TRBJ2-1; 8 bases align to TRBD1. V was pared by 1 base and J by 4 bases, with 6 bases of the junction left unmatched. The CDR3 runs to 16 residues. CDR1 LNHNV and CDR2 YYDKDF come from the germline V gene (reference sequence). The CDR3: CATSRAPGQEYNEQFF. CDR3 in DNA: TGTGCCACCAGCAGAGCCCCGGGACAGGAATACAATGAGCAGTTCTTC.

In DNA form, the CDR3 reads TGTGCCAGCAGTGAGTCCGGGATAGGTCAGAGTGAGCAGTTCTTC. This translates into CASSESGIGQSEQFF. The chain couples TRBV6-1 to TRBJ2-1; the D gene is possibly TRBD2 (5 bases). CDR1 is MNHNS, CDR2 SASEGT, per germline. This CDR3 has 15 residues. V was shortened by 3 bases and J by 9 bases, with 18 bases between the two germline ends.

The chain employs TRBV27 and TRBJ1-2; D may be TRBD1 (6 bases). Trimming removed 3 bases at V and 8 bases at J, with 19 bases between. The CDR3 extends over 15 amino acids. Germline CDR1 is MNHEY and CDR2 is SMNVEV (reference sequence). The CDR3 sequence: CASSLSWGGPGGYTF. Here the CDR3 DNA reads TGTGCCAGCAGTTTGTCTTGGGGGGGCCCGGGGGGCTACACCTTC.

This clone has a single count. The chain's CDR3 is CASSFMFYEQYF. In nucleotides, the CDR3 is TGTGCCAGCAGTTTTATGTTCTACGAGCAGTACTTC. This rearrangement joins TRBV12-3 or TRBV12-4 to TRBJ2-7; D is ambiguous. CDR3 length: 12 residues. Trimming cost V 3 bases and J 3 bases, with 6 bases left between them.

CDR3 coding DNA: TGTGCCAGCAGTTTGGACAGGGGAGGGCTGTTTTTT. It yields the protein CASSLDRGGLFF. The chain links TRBV12-3 or TRBV12-4 to TRBJ2-2, with TRBD1 matching over 9 bases. J lost 13 bases, V lost 3 bases, and 3 bases had no gene match. CDR3 length: 12 residues.

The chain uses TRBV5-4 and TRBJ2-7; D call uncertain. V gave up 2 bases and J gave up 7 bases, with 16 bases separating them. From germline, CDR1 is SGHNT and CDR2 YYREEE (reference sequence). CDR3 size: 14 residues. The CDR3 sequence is CASSFRSLAGEQYF. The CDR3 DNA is TGTGCCAGCAGCTTCCGGAGTCTGGCTGGGGAGCAGTACTTC.

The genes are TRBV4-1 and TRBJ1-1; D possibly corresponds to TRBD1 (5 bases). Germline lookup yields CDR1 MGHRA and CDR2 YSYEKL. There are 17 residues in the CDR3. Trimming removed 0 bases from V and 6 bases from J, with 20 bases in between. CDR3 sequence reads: CASSQETVGAGRAEAFF. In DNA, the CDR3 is TGCGCCAGCAGCCAAGAGACTGTCGGGGCAGGGAGGGCTGAAGCTTTCTTT.

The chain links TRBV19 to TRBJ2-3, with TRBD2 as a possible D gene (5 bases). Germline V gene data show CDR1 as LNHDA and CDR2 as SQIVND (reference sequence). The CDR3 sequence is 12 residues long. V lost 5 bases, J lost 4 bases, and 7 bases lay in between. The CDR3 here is CASSLAADTQYF. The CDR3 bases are TGTGCCAGTAGTCTAGCAGCAGATACGCAGTATTTT.